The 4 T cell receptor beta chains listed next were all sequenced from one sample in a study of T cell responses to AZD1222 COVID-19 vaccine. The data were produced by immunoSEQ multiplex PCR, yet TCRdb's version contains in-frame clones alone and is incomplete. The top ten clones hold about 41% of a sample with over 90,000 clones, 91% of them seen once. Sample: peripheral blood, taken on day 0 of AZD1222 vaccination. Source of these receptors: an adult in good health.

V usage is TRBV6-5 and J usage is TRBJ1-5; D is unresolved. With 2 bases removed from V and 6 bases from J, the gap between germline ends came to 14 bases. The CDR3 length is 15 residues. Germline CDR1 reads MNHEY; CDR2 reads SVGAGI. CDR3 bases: TGTGCCAGCAGTTACGGAGGACGAGGATCTCAGCCCCAGCATTTT. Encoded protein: CASSYGGRGSQPQHF.

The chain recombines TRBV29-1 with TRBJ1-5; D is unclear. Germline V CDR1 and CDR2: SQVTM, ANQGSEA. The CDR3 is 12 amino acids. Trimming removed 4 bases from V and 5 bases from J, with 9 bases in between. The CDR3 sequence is CSVAGWDQPQHF. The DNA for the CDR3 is TGCAGCGTTGCGGGGTGGGATCAGCCCCAGCATTTT.

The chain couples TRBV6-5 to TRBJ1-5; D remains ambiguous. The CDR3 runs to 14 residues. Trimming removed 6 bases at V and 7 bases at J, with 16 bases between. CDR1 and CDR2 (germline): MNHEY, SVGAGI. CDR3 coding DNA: TGTGCCAGCAGCCGGACGTCCCAGCGACAGCCCCAGCATTTT. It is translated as CASSRTSQRQPQHF.

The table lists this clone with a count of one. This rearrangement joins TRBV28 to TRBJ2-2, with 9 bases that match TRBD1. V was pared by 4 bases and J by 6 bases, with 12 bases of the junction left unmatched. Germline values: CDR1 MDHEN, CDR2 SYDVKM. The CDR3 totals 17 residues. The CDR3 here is CASSSPGTGMHAGELFF. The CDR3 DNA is TGTGCCAGCAGTTCCCCCGGGACAGGGATGCACGCCGGGGAGCTGTTTTTT. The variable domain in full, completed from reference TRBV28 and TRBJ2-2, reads DVKVTQSSRYLVKRTGEKVFLECVQDMDHENMFWYRQDPGLGLRLIYFSYDVKMKEKGDIPEGYSVSREKKERFSLILESASTNQTSMYLCASSSPGTGMHAGELFFGEGSRLTVL.